This TCR beta chain derives from a study of OX40 agonist ivuxolimab in advanced cancers. Study observations and caveats: CD8+ T cells showed, on average, more clonal expansion than CD4+ cells.

Worth noting for this clone: Its antigen is undetermined.

Produced via immunoSEQ multiplex PCR; TCRdb's table is partial and in-frame only. The repertoire holds fewer than 65,000 clones, with roughly 92% as singletons. This TCR derives from an adult with an advanced solid tumor such as melanoma, head and neck, liver or kidney cancer. Source: CD4+ or CD8+ T cells sorted from blood, taken in a trial of the OX40 agonist ivuxolimab.

CDR3 nucleotides: TGCGCCAGCAGCGCAGGGACAGGAGAAAATCAGCCCCAGCATTTT. It translates to CASSAGTGENQPQHF. The chain is built from TRBV5-1 and TRBJ1-5, with 8 bases that match TRBD1. This CDR3 region has 15 residues. The junction had 7 bases not matched to a gene; V was cut back by 4 bases and J by 4 bases. Germline V lookup: CDR1 SGHRS, CDR2 YFSETQ.